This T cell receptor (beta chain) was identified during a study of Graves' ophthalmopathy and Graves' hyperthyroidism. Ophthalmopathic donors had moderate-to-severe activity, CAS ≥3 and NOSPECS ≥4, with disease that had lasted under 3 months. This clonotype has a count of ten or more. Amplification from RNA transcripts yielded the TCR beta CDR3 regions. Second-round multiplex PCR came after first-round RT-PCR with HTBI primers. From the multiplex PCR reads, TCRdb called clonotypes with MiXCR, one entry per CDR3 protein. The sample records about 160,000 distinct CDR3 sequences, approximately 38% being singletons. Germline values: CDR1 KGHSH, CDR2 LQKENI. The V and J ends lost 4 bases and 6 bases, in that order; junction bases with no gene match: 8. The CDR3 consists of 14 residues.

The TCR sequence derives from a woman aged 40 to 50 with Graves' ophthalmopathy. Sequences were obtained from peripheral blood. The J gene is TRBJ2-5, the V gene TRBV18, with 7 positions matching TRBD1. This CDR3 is CASSLGQSVQTQYF. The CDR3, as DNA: TGTGCCAGCTCACTGGGACAGAGTGTACAGACCCAGTACTTC.